Shown below are 24 T cell receptor beta chains from a single sample sequenced in a study of cytomegalovirus exposure and HLA in healthy donors. Sequenced by immunoSEQ multiplex PCR; TCRdb stores in-frame clones only, minus some. Of some 140,000 clones in the sample, less than 90% were seen once. Sequences were obtained from PBMCs. The receptor source for this set is a man aged 18-30 years in good health and CMV-seronegative.

The chain joins TRBV28 to TRBJ2-3, with D possibly TRBD2 on 6 matching bases. V lost 6 bases, J lost 0 bases, and 22 bases lay in between. CDR3 length: 18 residues. Germline V lookup: CDR1 MDHEN, CDR2 SYDVKM. CDR3 nucleotides: TGTGCCAGCAGCCCAATAGGAGGGGCAGCCTTGAGCACAGATACGCAGTATTTT. It is translated as CASSPIGGAALSTDTQYF.

The CDR3 region is CASSQVGRESAGQFF. The CDR3 region has the DNA TGCGCCAGCAGCCAAGTCGGGCGGGAATCGGCAGGGCAGTTCTTC. The chain joins TRBV4-1 to TRBJ2-1; weak D call: TRBD2 (6 bases). This CDR3 has 15 residues. The V gene's germline CDR1 is MGHRA and CDR2 YSYEKL. V lost 1 base to trimming and J lost 12 bases, with 19 bases between them.

The CDR3 loop is CASTYLARMNTEAFF. In DNA form, the CDR3 reads TGTGCCAGCACCTATCTCGCCAGGATGAACACTGAAGCTTTCTTT. This rearrangement joins TRBV11-2 to TRBJ1-1; no clear D gene. Germline V CDR1 and CDR2: SGHAT, FQNNGV. The V and J ends lost 7 bases and 0 bases respectively, with 15 bases between them. This CDR3 spans 15 amino acids.

The rearrangement links TRBV25-1 to TRBJ1-3, with TRBD1 matching 8 bases. Germline V gene data show CDR1 as MGHDK and CDR2 as SYGVNS. V lost 4 bases and J lost 3; bases outside the gene matches: 5. The length of the CDR3 is 15 residues. CDR3: CASSADRDGGNTIYF. For the CDR3, the DNA is TGTGCCAGCAGTGCGGACAGGGACGGTGGAAACACCATATATTTT. The whole variable domain, filled in from reference TRBV25-1 and TRBJ1-3, reads EADIYQTPRYLVIGTGKKITLECSQTMGHDKMYWYQQDPGMELHLIHYSYGVNSTEKGDLSSESTVSRIRTEHFPLTLESARPSHTSQYLCASSADRDGGNTIYFGEGSWLTVV.

This chain links TRBV4-1 with TRBJ2-5, with TRBD2 identical over 7 bases. The CDR3 runs to 14 residues. Germline CDR1 MGHRA, CDR2 YSYEKL. V trimming: 1 base; J trimming: 1 base; junction bases outside the gene matches: 0. The CDR3 is CASSQAGGQETQYF. The CDR3 DNA sequence: TGCGCCAGCAGCCAAGCGGGGGGCCAAGAGACCCAGTACTTC.

In DNA form, the CDR3 reads TGTGCCAGCACACCGGGGAGAGGGGGTGGCAATCAGCCCCAGCATTTT. This codes for CASTPGRGGGNQPQHF. V usage is TRBV6-6 and J usage is TRBJ1-5; a weak D match, TRBD1 (6 bases). Germline V gives CDR1 MNHNY, CDR2 SVGAGI (reference sequence). V was pared by 7 bases and J by 2 bases, with 18 bases between. CDR3 size: 16 residues.

This clone appeared once. V usage is TRBV19 and J usage is TRBJ1-5; D is ambiguous. Germline V lookup: CDR1 LNHDA, CDR2 SQIVND (reference sequence). V was shortened by 3 bases and J by 1 base, with 13 bases between the two germline ends. This CDR3 has 16 amino acids. The CDR3 loop is CASSIPRGGSNQPQHF. In nucleotides, the CDR3 is TGTGCCAGTAGTATCCCACGGGGAGGAAGCAATCAGCCCCAGCATTTT.

The rearrangement joins TRBV12-1 to TRBJ2-3; TRBD2 is taken as the D call from the table, unchecked against the DNA. TRBV12-1 is a pseudogene. The CDR3 length is 16 residues. As DNA, the CDR3 is TGTGCCAGCAGCCCGGGGACTAGCGGGAGGACAGATACGCAGTATTTT. It specifies CASSPGTSGRTDTQYF.

J is TRBJ2-7 and V is TRBV19; 9 nucleotides match TRBD2. J was trimmed by 0 bases and V by 1 base; bases with no gene match: 13. This CDR3 has 19 residues. Germline V gives CDR1 LNHDA, CDR2 SQIVND (reference sequence). In DNA, the CDR3 is TGTGCCAGTAGTATAGGGTTTAGGCTAGCGGGATCACACTCCTACGAGCAGTACTTC. Translating gives CASSIGFRLAGSHSYEQYF.

The chain uses TRBV6-5 and TRBJ2-7; D call uncertain. The CDR3 covers 12 residues. The V end was cut by 5 bases, the J end by 1 base, with 6 bases between. Looked up from germline, CDR1 is MNHEY and CDR2 is SVGAGI. This chain's CDR3 is CASSPASYEQYF. The CDR3 DNA follows: TGTGCCAGCAGTCCCGCGTCCTACGAGCAGTACTTC.

The chain is built from TRBV9 and TRBJ2-7, with D possibly matching TRBD2 (7 bases). Germline V lookup: CDR1 SGDLS, CDR2 YYNGEE. Trimming pared 0 bases from V and 6 bases from J, leaving 10 bases between. The CDR3 sequence is 13 residues long. The CDR3 DNA is TGTGCCAGCAGCGTAGTGGCGGGGGCCGAGCAGTACTTC. Translated: CASSVVAGAEQYF.

V and J are TRBV5-6 and TRBJ2-4; no clear D. Germline lookup yields CDR1 SGHDT and CDR2 YYEEEE. The CDR3 is made up of 14 amino acids. The V end lost 4 bases, the J end lost 0 bases, and 8 bases lay between the germline ends. The CDR3 is CASSPPGAKNIQYF. The CDR3, as DNA: TGTGCCAGCAGCCCTCCGGGAGCCAAAAACATTCAGTACTTC.

The V gene is TRBV29-1, the J gene TRBJ1-2; D not resolved. The CDR3 loop spans 12 amino acids. The germline CDR1 and CDR2 sequences are SQVTM and ANQGSEA. The CDR3 loop is CRATSQNYGYTF. The CDR3 coding sequence is TGCAGAGCGACCAGCCAAAACTATGGCTACACCTTC.

A word on this clone: At the DNA level, this CDR3 is encoded by other sequences in the same sample as well. The chain has TRBV27 and TRBJ2-1; 9 bases agree with TRBD1. J gave up 2 bases and V 2 bases, and 1 base lay outside the gene matches. The V gene's germline CDR1 is MNHEY and CDR2 SMNVEV (reference sequence). The CDR3 covers 15 residues. The DNA of the CDR3 is TGTGCCAGCAGTTTAGGGACAGGGACCTACAATGAGCAGTTCTTC. This encodes CASSLGTGTYNEQFF.

The chain recombines TRBV27 with TRBJ2-1, with 7 bases matching TRBD1. The CDR3 runs to 16 residues. The V gene end was trimmed by 0 bases and the J gene end by 2 bases; junction bases not matched to a gene: 4. Germline V lookup: CDR1 MNHEY, CDR2 SMNVEV (reference sequence). The CDR3 sequence is CASSLSRTGAYNEQFF. DNA for the CDR3: TGTGCCAGCAGTTTATCGAGGACAGGAGCCTACAATGAGCAGTTCTTC.

The chain couples TRBV27 to TRBJ2-7; 11 bases align to TRBD1. CDR1 is MNHEY, CDR2 SMNVEV, per germline (reference sequence). V lost 2 bases to trimming and J lost 3 bases; unmatched junction nucleotides: 3. CDR3 length equals 15 residues. Here the CDR3 reads CASSLTGQGGYEQYF. The CDR3 DNA reads as TGTGCCAGCAGTTTAACGGGACAGGGGGGCTACGAGCAGTACTTC.

V gene TRBV7-8 combines with J gene TRBJ2-1, with 9 positions matching TRBD1. CDR3 length equals 15 residues. J lost 8 bases, V lost 0 bases, and 5 bases had no gene match. The germline V gene encodes CDR1 SGHVS and CDR2 FQNEAQ. CDR3: CASSLAGTGFDEQFF. CDR3 bases: TGTGCCAGCAGCTTAGCCGGGACAGGGTTCGATGAGCAGTTCTTC.

This chain joins TRBV6-5 and TRBJ1-5, with D hard to call. Germline CDR1 reads MNHEY; CDR2 reads SVGAGI. V shed 1 base and J shed 5 bases, with 9 bases lying between them. This CDR3 comprises 14 residues. The CDR3 sequence is CASSYLREYQPQHF. The CDR3 region has the DNA TGTGCCAGCAGTTACTTACGGGAGTATCAGCCCCAGCATTTT.

The chain links TRBV7-9 to TRBJ2-1, with a weak D call TRBD1 (8 bases). Trimming removed 5 bases at V and 5 bases at J, with 16 bases between. Germline CDR1 and CDR2: SEHNR and FQNEAQ (reference sequence). The CDR3 totals 15 residues. As DNA, the CDR3 is TGTGCCAGCAGCACGTGGACAGGGAGGGACAATGAGCAGTTCTTC. Amino acids: CASSTWTGRDNEQFF.

This chain uses TRBV15 with TRBJ2-1; D ambiguous. CDR1 and CDR2 from the germline V gene are LNHNV and YYDKDF (reference sequence). This CDR3 comprises 14 residues. Trimming removed 1 base from V and 10 bases from J, with 14 bases in between. The CDR3 bases are TGTGCCACCAGCAGAGTAATACTTGCCGGGGAGCAGTTCTTC. Encoded protein: CATSRVILAGEQFF.

The V and J genes are TRBV12-5 and TRBJ1-1; D unclear. Trimming removed 0 bases from V and 2 bases from J, with 7 bases in between. The CDR3 spans 14 residues. Germline CDR1 LGHNT, CDR2 FRNRAP. The DNA of the CDR3 is TGTGCTAGTGGTTTGGTTAAGCTTAACACTGAAGCTTTCTTT. Translated, it gives CASGLVKLNTEAFF.

CDR3 loop: CASSRTGEYEQYF. The DNA of the CDR3 is TGTGCCAGCAGCCGAACCGGGGAATACGAGCAGTACTTC. The J gene is TRBJ2-7, the V gene TRBV16, with D maybe TRBD2 (5 bases). Germline V gene data show CDR1 as KGHSY and CDR2 as FQNENV. The V gene lost 4 bases and the J gene lost 4 bases, with 11 bases spanning the gap. The CDR3 consists of 13 residues.

This clone was seen a single time. The J gene is TRBJ2-7, the V gene TRBV5-1; D gene ambiguous. The CDR3 is made up of 12 amino acids. Germline V CDR1 and CDR2: SGHRS, YFSETQ. V was clipped by 4 bases and J by 6 bases, with 11 bases between them. CDR3 DNA: TGCGCCAGCAGCCCGACGGGTCCCGAGCAGTACTTC. Residues: CASSPTGPEQYF.

With regard to this clone: A much more abundant neighbour one base away suggests this may be a read error. This sample also contains other DNA sequences that code for the same CDR3. The J gene is TRBJ2-3, the V gene TRBV6-1; 14 nucleotides agree with TRBD2. Trimming removed 4 bases from V and 4 bases from J; junction bases left unmatched: 1. The CDR3 is made up of 15 amino acids. Germline loops: CDR1 MNHNS, CDR2 SASEGT. CDR3 coding DNA: TGTGCCAGCAGTGGACTAGCGGGGGGGCCAGATACGCAGTATTTT. Its translation: CASSGLAGGPDTQYF.